The clone carrying this T cell receptor (beta chain) came up once. Germline V gives CDR1 MDHEN, CDR2 SYDVKM. The CDR3 contains 14 residues. V lost 9 bases to trimming and J lost 6 bases, with 17 bases between them. TCRdb's table, derived via immunoSEQ multiplex PCR, lists solely in-frame clones and lacks some. In the table there are under 95,000 clones, about nine tenths of which are singletons. This sample was taken from a study of OX40 agonist ivuxolimab in advanced cancers. Whole-study context: Roughly two fifths of patients had received prior checkpoint inhibitor therapy.

Specimen: CD4+ or CD8+ T cells sorted from blood, collected in a trial of the OX40 agonist ivuxolimab. The sequence came from an adult with an advanced solid tumor such as melanoma, head and neck, liver or kidney cancer. The chain uses TRBV28 and TRBJ1-4; no firm D call. The CDR3 DNA is TGTGCCAGTTCACCCCGAGTACCTTATGAAAAACTGTTTTTT. This sequence encodes CASSPRVPYEKLFF. The full variable domain, in which reference TRBV28 and TRBJ1-4 provide the parts outside the CDR3, is DVKVTQSSRYLVKRTGEKVFLECVQDMDHENMFWYRQDPGLGLRLIYFSYDVKMKEKGDIPEGYSVSREKKERFSLILESASTNQTSMYLCASSPRVPYEKLFFGSGTQLSVL.